The next 27 T cell receptor beta chains were all read from a single sample in a study of CD8+CD57+ T cells in acquired aplastic anemia. The use of genomic DNA as template underpinned the TCR beta VDJ and CDR3 profiling. TCRdb used MiXCR to reprocess the reads, holding one entry per CDR3 protein. The data show around 250,000 distinct CDR3 sequences, with roughly 50% seen just once and approximately 8.2% held by the top ten. The specimen was sorted CD4+, CD8+, or CD8+CD57+ T cells (not recorded which) from PBMCs. All receptors come from a human donor with severe aplastic anemia or a healthy control (not recorded which).

V gene TRBV5-1 combines with J gene TRBJ2-2, with D perhaps matching TRBD1 or TRBD2 (5 bases each). There are 14 residues in the CDR3. Germline values: CDR1 SGHRS, CDR2 YFSETQ. The V end was cut by 5 bases, the J end by 5 bases, with 13 bases between. The CDR3 protein is CASRRVEGTGELFF. The CDR3 DNA reads as TGCGCCAGCAGGAGAGTTGAGGGGACCGGGGAGCTGTTTTTT.

The chain carries TRBV7-2 and TRBJ2-7; 8 nucleotides agree with TRBD2. Germline CDR1 SGHTA, CDR2 FQGNSA. This CDR3 contains 14 residues. The J segment lost 3 bases and the V segment lost 5 bases, leaving 6 bases of the junction unmatched. CDR3 bases: TGTGCCAGCAGCCTTCAGCGGGAGTTCTACGAGCAGTACTTC. Translating it yields CASSLQREFYEQYF. Complete variable domain (other parts from reference TRBV7-2 and TRBJ2-7): GAGVSQSPSNKVTEKGKDVELRCDPISGHTALYWYRQSLGQGLEFLIYFQGNSAPDKSGLPSDRFSAERTGGSVSTLTIQRTQQEDSAVYLCASSLQREFYEQYFGPGTRLTVT.

With regard to this clonotype: A read error may produce the germline difference seen at one junction end. This chain links TRBV25-1 with TRBJ1-1, with D tentatively TRBD1 (6 bases). The CDR3 has 13 amino acids. The germline CDR1 and CDR2 sequences are MGHDK and SYGVNS. CDR3 DNA sequence: TGTGCCAGCATACGGGACAAGGCCACAGAAGCATTCTTT. It yields the protein CASIRDKATEAFF.

In the case of this clonotype: The conserved phenylalanine or tryptophan normally closing the CDR3 is absent here, so this likely arose from a read error. The V call is TRBV10-3, the J call TRBJ2-2; D is unclear. This CDR3 contains 16 residues. CDR1 and CDR2 (germline): ENHRY, SYGVKD. CDR3 region: CASSPTVTRPTGELFL. CDR3 bases: TGTGCCAGCAGTCCCACCGTTACCCGCCCCACCGGGGAGCTGTTTCTT.

This clonotype was recorded at least ten times. The chain is built from TRBV25-1 and TRBJ2-2, with a tentative D call TRBD2 (6 bases). CDR3 length equals 17 residues. V was clipped by 5 bases and J by 6 bases, with 22 bases between them. Per germline, CDR1 MGHDK and CDR2 SYGVNS. The DNA for the CDR3 is TGTGCCAGCAGTCCGGTAGTTGGAAGGGGCGGGGCCGGGGAGCTGTTTTTT. Residues: CASSPVVGRGGAGELFF.

This clonotype was recorded many times. The chain joins TRBV6-5 to TRBJ2-2; D gene uncertain. Looked up from germline, CDR1 is MNHEY and CDR2 is SVGAGI. This CDR3 region has 12 residues. The ends were cut back, 7 bases at V and 7 bases at J, with 10 bases in the middle. The DNA for the CDR3 is TGTGCCAGCATCGGAGCCGACGGGGAGCTGTTTTTT. As protein: CASIGADGELFF.

This clonotype was seen only a few times. The chain has TRBV7-9 and TRBJ2-1; D perhaps matches TRBD2 (5 bases). The germline CDR1 and CDR2 sequences are SEHNR and FQNEAQ (reference sequence). The CDR3 is 14 residues long. V was clipped by 5 bases and J by 3 bases, with 11 bases between them. CDR3 sequence: CASSGLDYYNEQFF. The CDR3 region has the DNA TGTGCCAGCAGCGGACTGGATTACTACAATGAGCAGTTCTTC.

A single count supports this clonotype. The chain joins TRBV7-9 to TRBJ2-1; 8 bases match TRBD1. J gave up 2 bases and V 1 base, and 4 bases lay outside the gene matches. The CDR3 is 16 amino acids. CDR1 is SEHNR, CDR2 FQNEAQ, per germline (reference sequence). The DNA of the CDR3 is TGTGCCAGCAGCTTAGTGGGACAGGTAACCTACAATGAGCAGTTCTTC. As protein: CASSLVGQVTYNEQFF.

The sample holds many counts of this clonotype. The DNA of the CDR3 is TGTGCCAGCAGTTACTCTCCATTAGCTAACTATGGCTACACCTTC. This encodes CASSYSPLANYGYTF. The rearrangement uses TRBV6-5 and TRBJ1-2; no clear D. The germline V gene has CDR1 MNHEY and CDR2 SVGAGI. The length of the CDR3 is 15 residues. V was pared by 0 bases and J by 0 bases, with 8 bases between.

The chain couples TRBV19 to TRBJ1-2; a possible D gene is TRBD1 (5 bases). Trimming pared 0 bases from V and 8 bases from J, leaving 16 bases between. The CDR3 has 15 residues. In germline, CDR1 is LNHDA, CDR2 SQIVND (reference sequence). CDR3 residues: CASSIDWQGGGGYTF. CDR3 nucleotides: TGTGCCAGTAGTATAGATTGGCAGGGAGGAGGCGGCTACACCTTC.

This clonotype came up many times. The rearrangement joins TRBV7-9 to TRBJ1-5; weak D call: TRBD1 (5 bases). The germline V gene encodes CDR1 SEHNR and CDR2 FQNEAQ (reference sequence). The CDR3 contains 13 residues. V was cut by 5 bases and J by 7 bases, with 12 bases left in between. CDR3 in DNA: TGTGCCAGCAGCCCGAAGGGGAAGCAGCCCCAGCATTTT. Residues: CASSPKGKQPQHF.

The chain is built from TRBV7-9 and TRBJ2-1; 7 bases are shared with TRBD1. The ends lost 1 base at V and 7 bases at J; junction bases unmatched: 7. From germline, CDR1 is SEHNR and CDR2 FQNEAQ (reference sequence). The CDR3 length is 15 residues. The DNA of the CDR3 is TGTGCCAGCAGCTTAGAATCGGGACAGTTGAATGAGCAGTTCTTC. Translating it yields CASSLESGQLNEQFF. Complete variable domain (other parts from reference TRBV7-9 and TRBJ2-1): DTGVSQNPRHKITKRGQNVTFRCDPISEHNRLYWYRQTLGQGPEFLTYFQNEAQLEKSRLLSDRFSAERPKGSFSTLEIQRTEQGDSAMYLCASSLESGQLNEQFFGPGTRLTVL.

The CDR3 spells CATSDPGRGETGELFF. The CDR3 DNA follows: TGTGCCACCAGTGACCCTGGGAGGGGCGAGACCGGGGAGCTGTTTTTT. The chain employs TRBV24-1 and TRBJ2-2; 7 nucleotides match TRBD2. There are 16 residues in the CDR3. Germline V gene sequence: CDR1 KGHDR, CDR2 SFDVKD. The V and J ends lost 4 bases and 5 bases, in that order; junction bases with no gene match: 9.

This clonotype has only a few counts. The chain combines TRBV20-1 with TRBJ1-6, with D possibly being TRBD1 (6 bases). Germline V gives CDR1 DFQATT, CDR2 SNEGSKA (reference sequence). The germline V and J ends were trimmed by 2 bases and 5 bases, with 13 bases remaining between them. CDR3 length: 15 amino acids. For the CDR3, the DNA is TGCAGTGCTAGATCAGGGGCGGGTAATAATTCACCCCTCCACTTT. Translating gives CSARSGAGNNSPLHF.

This chain links TRBV10-3 with TRBJ1-1, with D unresolved. The CDR3 is 13 residues long. V lost 7 bases, J lost 1 base, and 10 bases lay in between. The germline gives CDR1 ENHRY, CDR2 SYGVKD. The CDR3 loop is CAITQTENTEAFF. CDR3 nucleotides: TGTGCCATCACCCAAACAGAGAACACTGAAGCTTTCTTT.

The sample holds many counts of this clonotype. This chain joins TRBV12-3 or TRBV12-4 and TRBJ2-3, with a possible D match to TRBD1 (6 bases). Trimming took off 5 bases at V and 2 bases at J, with 11 bases between the two ends. The CDR3 sequence is 14 residues long. The CDR3 is CASSRDKPTDTQYF. CDR3 nucleotides: TGTGCCAGCAGTCGGGACAAACCCACAGATACGCAGTATTTT.

Many counts were recorded for this clonotype. The V and J genes are TRBV7-9 and TRBJ2-3; TRBD2 agrees at 8 bases. Germline V gene lookup returns CDR1 SEHNR and CDR2 FQNEAQ (reference sequence). After removal of 1 base from V and 0 bases from J, the junction contained 9 bases not matched to a gene. The CDR3 has 18 amino acids. The CDR3 DNA reads TGTGCCAGCAGCTTAGGGAACCACGGGGGGGATAGCACAGATACGCAGTATTTT. Its protein product is CASSLGNHGGDSTDTQYF.

V and J are TRBV20-1 and TRBJ2-7, with D tentatively TRBD2 (6 bases). Germline-derived CDR1 and CDR2 are DFQATT and SNEGSKA (reference sequence). This CDR3 contains 14 residues. The V end was cut by 3 bases, the J end by 4 bases, with 16 bases between. CDR3 coding DNA: TGCAGTGCTAGTTCGACAGTGGAGGGATACGAGCAGTACTTC. It yields the protein CSASSTVEGYEQYF.

This clonotype appeared a few times. The V call is TRBV7-8, the J call TRBJ2-5; tentative D call: TRBD2 (6 bases). The ends were cut back, 2 bases at V and 5 bases at J, with 21 bases in the middle. The CDR3 has 17 amino acids. Germline V lookup: CDR1 SGHVS, CDR2 FQNEAQ. In nucleotides, the CDR3 is TGTGCCAGCAGCTTACGGGGGTTCAGGGACGCGGGGGAGACCCAGTACTTC. Protein sequence: CASSLRGFRDAGETQYF.

This clonotype was recorded many times. V is TRBV28 and J is TRBJ1-1, with D hard to call. CDR1 is MDHEN and CDR2 is SYDVKM in the germline V gene. The CDR3 spans 13 residues. Trimming removed 8 bases from V and 1 base from J, with 11 bases in between. The CDR3 here is CASASIGNTEAFF. DNA for the CDR3: TGTGCCAGCGCCAGTATTGGGAACACTGAAGCTTTCTTT. Complete variable domain (other parts from reference TRBV28 and TRBJ1-1): DVKVTQSSRYLVKRTGEKVFLECVQDMDHENMFWYRQDPGLGLRLIYFSYDVKMKEKGDIPEGYSVSREKKERFSLILESASTNQTSMYLCASASIGNTEAFFGQGTRLTVV.

As to this clonotype: Given a much more abundant clone one base away, this may be a read error. The chain links TRBV6-5 to TRBJ1-5; D is unresolved. V shed 2 bases and J shed 5 bases, with 10 bases lying between them. The CDR3 has 14 residues. The germline gives CDR1 MNHEY, CDR2 SVGAGI. CDR3 protein: CASSYNSFDQPQHF. CDR3 DNA sequence: TGTGCCAGCAGTTACAACAGTTTCGATCAGCCCCAGCATTTT.

At least ten counts were recorded for this clonotype. The chain has TRBV6-5 and TRBJ2-2; D not resolved. Deletions cut 2 bases from V and 1 base from J, with 2 bases between. The CDR3 has 13 amino acids. Germline loops: CDR1 MNHEY, CDR2 SVGAGI. CDR3 DNA: TGTGCCAGCAGTTACCAGAACACCGGGGAGCTGTTTTTT. Translating it yields CASSYQNTGELFF.

The chain carries TRBV27 and TRBJ2-1; D tentatively fits TRBD1 or TRBD2 (5 bases each). Germline assignment: CDR1 MNHEY and CDR2 SMNVEV (reference sequence). Trimming stripped 4 bases from V and 8 bases from J, with 42 bases between. The CDR3 extends over 23 amino acids. The CDR3 protein is CASSSVLRDLEGRGYHFGDEQFF. The CDR3 region has the DNA TGTGCCAGCAGTTCAGTTCTCCGGGACCTAGAAGGTAGGGGATATCATTTTGGCGATGAGCAGTTCTTC.

The rearrangement links TRBV7-3 to TRBJ2-2; TRBD2 agrees at 9 bases. This CDR3 contains 18 residues. With 2 bases clipped from V and 3 bases from J, the junction kept 10 bases outside the gene matches. CDR1 SGHTA and CDR2 FQGTGA come from the germline V gene. The CDR3 reads CASSLGLAGPTDTGELFF. The CDR3 nucleotides read TGTGCCAGCAGCTTAGGCCTAGCGGGGCCGACGGACACCGGGGAGCTGTTTTTT.

The chain joins TRBV9 to TRBJ2-2, with TRBD1 matching over 8 bases. The germline V gene has CDR1 SGDLS and CDR2 YYNGEE. This CDR3 has 16 amino acids. J gave up 5 bases and V 0 bases, and 6 bases lay outside the gene matches. The CDR3 loop is CASSVAGQVLTGELFF. The CDR3, as DNA: TGTGCCAGCAGCGTAGCGGGACAGGTATTGACCGGGGAGCTGTTTTTT.

The CDR3 spells CASSPGGSDGYTF. As DNA, the CDR3 is TGTGCCAGCAGCCCTGGGGGCTCGGATGGCTACACCTTC. The chain carries TRBV7-9 and TRBJ1-2, with a tentative D call TRBD1 (6 bases). CDR3 size: 13 residues. CDR1 is SEHNR, CDR2 FQNEAQ, per germline (reference sequence). Trimming shortened V by 5 bases and J by 6 bases, and 13 bases separated the two germline ends. The entire variable domain, with the rest obtained from reference TRBV7-9 and TRBJ1-2, is as follows: DTGVSQNPRHKITKRGQNVTFRCDPISEHNRLYWYRQTLGQGPEFLTYFQNEAQLEKSRLLSDRFSAERPKGSFSTLEIQRTEQGDSAMYLCASSPGGSDGYTFGSGTRLTVV.

At least ten counts were recorded for this clonotype. Here the CDR3 DNA reads TGTGCCAGCGAGTCAGGGTGGTACCAAGAGACCCAGTACTTC. It is translated as CASESGWYQETQYF. The rearrangement uses TRBV6-1 and TRBJ2-5; weak D call: TRBD1 (5 bases). Trimming removed 8 bases from V and 0 bases from J, with 13 bases in between. CDR3 length equals 14 residues. Germline CDR1 MNHNS, CDR2 SASEGT.